This entry is about one TCR beta chain. This clonotype was found a few times. Its antigen has not been determined. This could be a read error, since a much larger clone is one nucleotide away. Reads for this sample came from an Illumina HiSeq 2000. TCR beta chain libraries were generated through multiplex PCR amplification. The amplified TCR beta chain products were analyzed by high-throughput sequencing. In-frame beta chains were kept once TCRdb had trimmed the public reads at Q25 with fastp and called clones with MiXCR. For every CDR3 protein sequence, its rows merge into one entry that carries the most common genes and DNA. The sample table contains around 120,000 distinct CDR3 sequences; only one count was recorded for just under 20% of them. The biggest ten clones account for under 4.5% of the sample. Lymph node samples were obtained from the axillary draining lymph nodes of breast cancer patients.

Looking up the germline V gene (reference sequence) yields CDR1 DFQATT and CDR2 SNEGSKA. From its cysteine to its phenylalanine, the CDR3 spans 15 amino acids. Of all the DNA, just the CDR3 is kept, 45 bases in frame from base 1. V is shortened by 8 bases, J by 8 bases, and the region joining them spans 25 bases. These data are taken from a study of breast tumors, draining lymph nodes, adjacent tissues (dated by TCRdb to about 2016). Background for the entire study: In breast cancer patients, the study compared the TCR beta repertoires of tumor, adjacent nontumor tissue and axillary lymph nodes. The study was designed to assess the relationships and possible T-cell exchange between tumor, surrounding tissue and draining lymph node repertoires in human breast cancer. Broader findings and caveats from the paper: Tumor T-cell repertoires showed less diversity than lymph node repertoires and more diversity than nontumor tissue repertoires, and tumor T-cell repertoires showed preferential V and J gene usage. Tumor and nontumor tissue repertoires were significantly more similar in luminal-like than in basal-like breast cancer. The data were considered consistent with the idea that most tumor T cells come from the lymph node and then expand in tumor tissue. The conclusion that tumor T cells originate in lymph nodes was presented as consistent with a hypothesis rather than as directly demonstrated.

Input material: axillary lymph node tissue. The chain couples TRBV20-1 to TRBJ2-1; 6 matching bases give a weak D call of TRBD2. The TCR originated in a female donor with breast cancer. Some clones in this sample may be carry-over from other donors' samples. The bases are TGCAGTACGCCGTCCGGGAGCGAATTATCGGATGAGCAGTTCTTC. Its protein is CSTPSGSELSDEQFF.